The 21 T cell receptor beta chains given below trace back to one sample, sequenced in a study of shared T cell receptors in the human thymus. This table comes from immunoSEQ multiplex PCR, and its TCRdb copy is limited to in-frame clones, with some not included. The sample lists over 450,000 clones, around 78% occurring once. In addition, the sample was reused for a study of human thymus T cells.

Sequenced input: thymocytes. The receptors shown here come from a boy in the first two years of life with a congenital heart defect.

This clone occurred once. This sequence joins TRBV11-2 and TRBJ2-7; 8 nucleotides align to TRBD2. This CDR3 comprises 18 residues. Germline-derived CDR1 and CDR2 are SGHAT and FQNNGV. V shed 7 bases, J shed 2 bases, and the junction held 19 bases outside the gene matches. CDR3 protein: CASTNGRGLREDPYEQYF. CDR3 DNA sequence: TGTGCCAGCACGAATGGCAGGGGACTGCGGGAGGACCCCTACGAGCAGTACTTC.

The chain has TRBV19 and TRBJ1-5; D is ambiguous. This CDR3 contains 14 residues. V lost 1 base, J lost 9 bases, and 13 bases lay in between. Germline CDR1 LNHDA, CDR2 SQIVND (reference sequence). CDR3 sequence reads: CASSIGEGLVPQHF. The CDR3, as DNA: TGTGCCAGTAGTATAGGAGAGGGATTGGTGCCCCAGCATTTT. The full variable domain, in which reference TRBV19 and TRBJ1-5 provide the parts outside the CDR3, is DGGITQSPKYLFRKEGQNVTLSCEQNLNHDAMYWYRQDPGQGLRLIYYSQIVNDFQKGDIAEGYSVSREKKESFPLTVTSAQKNPTAFYLCASSIGEGLVPQHFGDGTRLSIL.

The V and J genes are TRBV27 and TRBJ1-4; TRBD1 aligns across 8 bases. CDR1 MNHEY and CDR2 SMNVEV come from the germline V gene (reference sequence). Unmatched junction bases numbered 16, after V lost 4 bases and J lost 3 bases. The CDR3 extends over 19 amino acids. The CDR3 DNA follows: TGTGCCAGCAGTTCCCAGGACAGGGTCGTGGGGTTTCCTAATGAAAAACTGTTTTTT. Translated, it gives CASSSQDRVVGFPNEKLFF. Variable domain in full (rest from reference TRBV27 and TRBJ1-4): EAQVTQNPRYLITVTGKKLTVTCSQNMNHEYMSWYRQDPGLGLRQIYYSMNVEVTDKGDVPEGYKVSRKEKRNFPLILESPSPNQTSLYFCASSSQDRVVGFPNEKLFFGSGTQLSVL.

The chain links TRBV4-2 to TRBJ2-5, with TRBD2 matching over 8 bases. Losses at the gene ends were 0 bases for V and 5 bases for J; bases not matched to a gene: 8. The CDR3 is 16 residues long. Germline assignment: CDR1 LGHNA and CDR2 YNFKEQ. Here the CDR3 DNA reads TGTGCCAGCAGCCAAGACCAAAGCGGGAGTTGGGAGACCCAGTACTTC. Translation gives CASSQDQSGSWETQYF.

The CDR3 DNA sequence: TGTGCCAGCAGTGAAGATGAGTGGGTTTGGACAGGGAACTACTACGAGCAGTACTTC. It translates to CASSEDEWVWTGNYYEQYF. This chain connects TRBV6-1 to TRBJ2-7; TRBD1 matches at 8 bases. The germline V gene has CDR1 MNHNS and CDR2 SASEGT. The CDR3 consists of 19 residues. The J segment lost 3 bases and the V segment lost 1 base, leaving 17 bases of the junction unmatched.

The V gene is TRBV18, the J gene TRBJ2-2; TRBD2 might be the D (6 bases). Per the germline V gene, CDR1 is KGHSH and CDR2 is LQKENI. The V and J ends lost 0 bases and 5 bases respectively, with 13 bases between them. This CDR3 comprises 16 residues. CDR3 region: CASSPPWTRGTGELFF. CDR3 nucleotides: TGTGCCAGCTCACCACCGTGGACACGGGGGACCGGGGAGCTGTTTTTT.

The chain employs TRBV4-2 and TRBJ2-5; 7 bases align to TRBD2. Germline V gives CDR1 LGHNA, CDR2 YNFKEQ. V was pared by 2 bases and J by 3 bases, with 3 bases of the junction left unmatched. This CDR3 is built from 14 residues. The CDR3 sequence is CASSQRREKETQYF. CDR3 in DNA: TGTGCCAGCAGCCAAAGGCGGGAGAAAGAGACCCAGTACTTC.

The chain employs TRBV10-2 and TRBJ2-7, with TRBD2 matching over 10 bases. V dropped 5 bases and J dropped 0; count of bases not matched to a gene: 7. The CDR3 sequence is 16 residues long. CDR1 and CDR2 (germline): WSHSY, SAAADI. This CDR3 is CASSRRLAGYSYEQYF. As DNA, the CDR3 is TGCGCCAGCAGTCGCAGACTAGCGGGTTACTCCTACGAGCAGTACTTC.

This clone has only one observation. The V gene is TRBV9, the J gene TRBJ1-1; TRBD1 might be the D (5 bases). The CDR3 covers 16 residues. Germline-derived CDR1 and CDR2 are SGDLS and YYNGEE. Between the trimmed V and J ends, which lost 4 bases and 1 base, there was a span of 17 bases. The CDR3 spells CASSYLRGGQNTEAFF. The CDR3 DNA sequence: TGTGCCAGCAGCTACCTAAGGGGAGGGCAGAACACTGAAGCTTTCTTT.

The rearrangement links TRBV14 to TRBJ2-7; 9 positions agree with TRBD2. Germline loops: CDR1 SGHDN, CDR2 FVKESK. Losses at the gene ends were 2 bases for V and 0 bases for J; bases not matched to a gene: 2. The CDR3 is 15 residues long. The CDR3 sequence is CASSQQLAGSYEQYF. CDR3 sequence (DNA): TGTGCCAGCAGCCAACAACTAGCGGGCTCCTACGAGCAGTACTTC.

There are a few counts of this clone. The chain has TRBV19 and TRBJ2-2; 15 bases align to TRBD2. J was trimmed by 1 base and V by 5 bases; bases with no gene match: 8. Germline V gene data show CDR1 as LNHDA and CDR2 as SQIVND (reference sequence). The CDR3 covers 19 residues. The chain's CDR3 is CASSLRTSGRVGNTGELFF. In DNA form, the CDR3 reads TGTGCCAGTAGTCTCCGGACTAGCGGGAGGGTAGGGAACACCGGGGAGCTGTTTTTT. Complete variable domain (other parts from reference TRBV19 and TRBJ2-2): DGGITQSPKYLFRKEGQNVTLSCEQNLNHDAMYWYRQDPGQGLRLIYYSQIVNDFQKGDIAEGYSVSREKKESFPLTVTSAQKNPTAFYLCASSLRTSGRVGNTGELFFGEGSRLTVL.

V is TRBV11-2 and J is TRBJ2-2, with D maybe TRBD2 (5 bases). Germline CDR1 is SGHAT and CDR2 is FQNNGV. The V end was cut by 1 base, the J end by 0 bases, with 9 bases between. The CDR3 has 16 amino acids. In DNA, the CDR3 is TGTGCCAGCAGCTTAGGCAGCGGTCCGAACACCGGGGAGCTGTTTTTT. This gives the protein CASSLGSGPNTGELFF.

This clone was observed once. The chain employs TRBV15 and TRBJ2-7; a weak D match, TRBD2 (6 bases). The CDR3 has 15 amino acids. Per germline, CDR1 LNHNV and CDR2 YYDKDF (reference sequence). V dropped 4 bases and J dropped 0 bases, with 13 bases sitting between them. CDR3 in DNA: TGTGCCACCAGCAAACCGGAGGGGTACTCCTACGAGCAGTACTTC. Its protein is CATSKPEGYSYEQYF.

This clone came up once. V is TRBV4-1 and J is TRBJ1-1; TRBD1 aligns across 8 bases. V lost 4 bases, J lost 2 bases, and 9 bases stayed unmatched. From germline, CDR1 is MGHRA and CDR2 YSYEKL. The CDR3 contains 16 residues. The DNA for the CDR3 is TGCGCCAGCAGCCGAACCGAGACAGGGGCCAACACTGAAGCTTTCTTT. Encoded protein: CASSRTETGANTEAFF.

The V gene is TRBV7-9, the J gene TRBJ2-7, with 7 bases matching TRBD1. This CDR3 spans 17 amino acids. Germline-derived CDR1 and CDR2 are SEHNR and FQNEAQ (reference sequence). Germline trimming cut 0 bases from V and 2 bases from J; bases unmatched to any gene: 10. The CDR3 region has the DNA TGTGCCAGCAGCTTAGCCCCCCGGACAGGTTATCCCTACGAGCAGTACTTC. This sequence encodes CASSLAPRTGYPYEQYF.

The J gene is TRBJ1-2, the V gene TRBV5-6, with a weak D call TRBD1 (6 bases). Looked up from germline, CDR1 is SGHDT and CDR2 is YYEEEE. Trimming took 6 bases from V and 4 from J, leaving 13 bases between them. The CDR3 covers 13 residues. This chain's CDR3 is CASNARGIYGYTF. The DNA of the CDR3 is TGTGCCAGCAACGCCAGGGGCATCTATGGCTACACCTTC.

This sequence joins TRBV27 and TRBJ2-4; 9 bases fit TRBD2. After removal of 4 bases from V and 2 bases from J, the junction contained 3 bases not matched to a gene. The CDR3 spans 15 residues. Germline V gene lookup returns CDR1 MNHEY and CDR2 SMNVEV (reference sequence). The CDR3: CASSSAGGTKNIQYF. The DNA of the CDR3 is TGTGCCAGCAGTTCCGCGGGGGGGACCAAAAACATTCAGTACTTC.

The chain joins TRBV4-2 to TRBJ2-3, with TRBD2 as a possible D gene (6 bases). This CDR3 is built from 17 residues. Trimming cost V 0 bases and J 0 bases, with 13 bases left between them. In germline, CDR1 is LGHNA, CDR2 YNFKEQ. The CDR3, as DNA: TGTGCCAGCAGCCAAGATTACGGAGGGGCTAGCACAGATACGCAGTATTTT. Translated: CASSQDYGGASTDTQYF.

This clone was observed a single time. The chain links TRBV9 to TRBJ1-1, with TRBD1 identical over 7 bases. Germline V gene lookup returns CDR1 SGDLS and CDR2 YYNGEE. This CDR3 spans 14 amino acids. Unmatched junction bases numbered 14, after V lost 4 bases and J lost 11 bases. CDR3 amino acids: CASSPPGQGEGAFF. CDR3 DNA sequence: TGTGCCAGCAGCCCACCTGGGCAGGGGGAAGGGGCTTTCTTT.

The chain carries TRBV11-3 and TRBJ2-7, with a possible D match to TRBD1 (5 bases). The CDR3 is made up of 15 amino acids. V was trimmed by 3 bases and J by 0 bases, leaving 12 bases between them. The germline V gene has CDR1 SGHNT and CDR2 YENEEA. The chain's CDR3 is CASSLRQGPSYEQYF. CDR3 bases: TGTGCCAGCAGCTTGAGGCAGGGTCCCTCCTACGAGCAGTACTTC.

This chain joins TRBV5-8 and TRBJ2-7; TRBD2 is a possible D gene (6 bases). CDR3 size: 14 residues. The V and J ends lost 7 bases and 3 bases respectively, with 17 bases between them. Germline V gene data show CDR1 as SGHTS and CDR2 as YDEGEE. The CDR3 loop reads CASPPAGSFYEQYF. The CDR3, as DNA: TGTGCCAGCCCGCCGGCGGGGTCGTTCTACGAGCAGTACTTC.